The clone carrying this TCR beta chain came up many times. Antigen: not known. The lymph nodes were axillary draining lymph nodes from breast cancer patients. V lost 9 bases and J 0 bases, leaving 11 bases between the germline ends. Germline V gives CDR1 LNHDA, CDR2 SQIVND (reference sequence). The CDR3 consists of 14 residues. This specimen belongs to a study of breast tumors, draining lymph nodes, adjacent tissues. Findings of the study overall: Data fit most tumor T cells coming from lymph node, expanding in tumor. Tumors had less TCR diversity than lymph nodes, more than nontumor tissue. The lymph node origin of tumor T cells was framed as consistent with a hypothesis, not demonstrated.

TCRdb redid the calling of the multiplex PCR reads with MiXCR, one entry per CDR3 protein. The data contain 150,000 to 200,000 distinct CDR3 sequences, around a third of them singletons. This sequence joins TRBV19 and TRBJ1-4; D call uncertain. Sequencing was carried out using axillary lymph node tissue. This receptor was taken from a female donor with breast cancer. Some clones in this sample may be carry-over from other donors' samples. This chain's CDR3 is CASAQSPTNEKLFF. The CDR3 DNA reads as TGTGCCAGCGCCCAAAGTCCAACTAATGAAAAACTGTTTTTT.